Listed here are 9 T cell receptor beta chains from one sample, sequenced in a study of blood T cell repertoires in COVID-19. Assay: immunoSEQ multiplex PCR; the TCRdb copy retains only in-frame clones and omits some. The sample holds 200,000 or so clones, 65% to 85% seen once. Source material: peripheral blood. The receptors were gathered from a woman at least 80 years old with acute or convalescent COVID-19.

CDR3 sequence: CASSISLGVEYGYTF. In nucleotides, the CDR3 is TGTGCCAGTAGTATCTCCCTAGGGGTGGAGTATGGCTACACCTTC. The chain employs TRBV19 and TRBJ1-2, with D possibly TRBD1 on 5 matching bases. Germline CDR1 LNHDA, CDR2 SQIVND (reference sequence). This CDR3 comprises 15 residues. Trimming left V 3 bases short and J 5 bases short, with 16 bases between.

V and J are TRBV11-2 and TRBJ1-4; D remains unclear. From germline, CDR1 is SGHAT and CDR2 FQNNGV. V lost 2 bases and J lost 8, with 6 bases in between. The CDR3 sequence is 12 residues long. Here the CDR3 reads CASSLMREKLFF. The DNA for the CDR3 is TGTGCCAGCAGCTTAATGAGGGAAAAACTGTTTTTT.

CDR3 nucleotide sequence: TGTGCCAGCAGCCTAGAACCTAGCCTGTCCTCCTACAATGAGCAGTTCTTC. It codes for CASSLEPSLSSYNEQFF. The chain uses TRBV7-8 and TRBJ2-1; D is perhaps TRBD2 (5 bases). Trimming removed 5 bases from V and 0 bases from J, with 17 bases in between. This CDR3 has 17 amino acids. Germline V gene lookup returns CDR1 SGHVS and CDR2 FQNEAQ.

The chain joins TRBV6-5 to TRBJ2-3, with 8 bases that match TRBD1. V was pared by 2 bases and J by 3 bases, with 7 bases of the junction left unmatched. The CDR3 contains 16 residues. The germline gives CDR1 MNHEY, CDR2 SVGAGI. For the CDR3, the DNA is TGTGCCAGCAGTTACCGGACAGGGAGTACGACAGATACGCAGTATTTT. This encodes CASSYRTGSTTDTQYF.

V and J are TRBV6-5 and TRBJ1-2; no reliable D call. CDR3 length: 13 amino acids. The ends were cut back, 5 bases at V and 4 bases at J, with 11 bases in the middle. Germline CDR1 reads MNHEY; CDR2 reads SVGAGI. This CDR3 is CASSMQRSYGYTF. Written as DNA, the CDR3 is TGTGCCAGCAGTATGCAGCGAAGCTATGGCTACACCTTC.

This clone was counted a single time. The chain links TRBV6-4 to TRBJ2-4, with 7 bases fitting TRBD1. The germline V gene has CDR1 MRHNA and CDR2 SNTAGT. This CDR3 is built from 17 residues. J was trimmed by 0 bases and V by 4 bases; bases with no gene match: 9. The CDR3 DNA reads as TGTGCCAGCAGTGTCGAACAGGGGAGTCAAGCCAAAAACATTCAGTACTTC. Amino acid sequence: CASSVEQGSQAKNIQYF.

V usage is TRBV28 and J usage is TRBJ2-7, with 10 bases lining up with TRBD2. Germline lookup yields CDR1 MDHEN and CDR2 SYDVKM. The CDR3 totals 16 residues. V gave up 4 bases and J gave up 4 bases; unmatched junction bases: 10. The CDR3 DNA reads as TGTGCCAGCAGTTCTTACGGGACTAGCGAAGATTACGAGCAGTACTTC. This translates into CASSSYGTSEDYEQYF.

The V call is TRBV3-1 (or the pseudogene TRBV3-2), the J call TRBJ1-1; 9 nucleotides align to TRBD1. This CDR3 is 17 amino acids long. The ends lost 4 bases at V and 3 bases at J; junction bases unmatched: 12. Germline-derived CDR1 and CDR2 are LGHDT and YNNKEL (reference sequence). CDR3 region: CASSLVPGQGWDTEAFF. The CDR3 nucleotides read TGTGCCAGCAGCCTCGTCCCGGGACAGGGTTGGGACACTGAAGCTTTCTTT.

V gene TRBV30 combines with J gene TRBJ2-1, with D tentatively TRBD2 (6 bases). CDR3 length equals 13 residues. Germline V gives CDR1 GTSNPN, CDR2 SVGIG (reference sequence). Deletions cut 8 bases from V and 8 bases from J, with 19 bases between. Written as DNA, the CDR3 is TGTGCCAGACGTCTTAGCGGTATGGATGAGCAGTTCTTC. Its translation: CARRLSGMDEQFF. The whole variable domain, filled in from reference TRBV30 and TRBJ2-1, reads SQTIHQWPATLVQPVGSPLSLECTVEGTSNPNLYWYRQAAGRGLQLLFYSVGIGQISSEVPQNLSASRPQDRQFILSSKKLLLSDSGFYLCARRLSGMDEQFFGPGTRLTVL.